This T cell receptor (beta chain) was documented in a study of breast tumors, draining lymph nodes, adjacent tissues. The lymph nodes were axillary draining lymph nodes from breast cancer patients. Regarding the study as a whole: Data fit most tumor T cells coming from lymph node, expanding in tumor. Luminal-like breast cancer showed significantly greater tumor-nontumor repertoire similarity than basal-like breast cancer did. Tumor TCR diversity was below lymph nodes but above nontumor tissue.

The length of the CDR3 is 18 residues. Germline CDR1 and CDR2: SGHNT and YYREEE (reference sequence). With respect to this clonotype: Its antigen is not known. Its ends do not fully match the called genes, so a read error is possible.

Using its own MiXCR run on the multiplex PCR reads, TCRdb lists one record per CDR3 protein. The sample shows some 120,000 distinct CDR3 sequences, around 20% of them seen only once. The source is a female donor with breast cancer. Some clones in this sample may be carry-over from other donors' samples. Sequenced: axillary lymph node tissue. The chain links TRBV5-4 to TRBJ1-2; D may be TRBD1 (5 bases). CDR3 nucleotide sequence: TGTGCCAGCAGCGCCCCGACAGCTCCATCTATAGCTAACTATGGCTACGCCTTC. Residues: CASSAPTAPSIANYGYAF.